The 14 T cell receptor beta chains reported below all come from one sample, sequenced in a study of cytomegalovirus exposure and HLA in healthy donors. The PCR made use of 60 Vbeta and 13 Jbeta primers. TCRdb's copy holds only in-frame clones and misses some; the assay was immunoSEQ multiplex PCR. The sample contains about 130,000 clones, over 70% of which appear only once. The sample consisted of PBMCs. These receptors originate from a woman aged 35 to 49 in good health and CMV-seronegative.

V gene TRBV28 combines with J gene TRBJ1-3, with D maybe TRBD1 (5 bases). CDR1 and CDR2 from the germline V gene are MDHEN and SYDVKM. This CDR3 has 16 residues. V lost 6 bases and J 1 base, leaving 16 bases between the germline ends. CDR3 DNA: TGTGCCAGCAGCCTGCCTCGGGGGGGTTCTGGAAACACCATATATTTT. Translated, it gives CASSLPRGGSGNTIYF.

The chain has TRBV9 and TRBJ1-4, with TRBD1 identical over 9 bases. J gave up 5 bases and V 4 bases, and 6 bases lay outside the gene matches. The germline gives CDR1 SGDLS, CDR2 YYNGEE. The CDR3 has 15 residues. CDR3 sequence: CASSNRGQGNEKLFF. The CDR3 coding sequence is TGTGCCAGCAGCAACCGGGGACAGGGAAATGAAAAACTGTTTTTT.

V usage is TRBV7-2 and J usage is TRBJ2-7, with D perhaps matching TRBD1 (5 bases). The germline CDR1 and CDR2 sequences are SGHTA and FQGNSA. The CDR3 consists of 11 residues. V was pared by 5 bases and J by 3 bases, with 5 bases between. The CDR3 region has the DNA TGTGCCAGCAGCGACAGCTACGAGCAGTACTTC. It encodes CASSDSYEQYF.

The rearrangement uses TRBV18 and TRBJ2-4; 9 positions agree with TRBD1. The CDR3 has 16 amino acids. J gave up 0 bases and V 6 bases, and 6 bases lay outside the gene matches. Germline CDR1 is KGHSH and CDR2 is LQKENI. The CDR3: CASSAGTGLAKNIQYF. In DNA form, the CDR3 reads TGTGCCAGCTCCGCCGGGACAGGGCTAGCCAAAAACATTCAGTACTTC. Full variable domain (missing parts from reference TRBV18 and TRBJ2-4): NAGVMQNPRHLVRRRGQEARLRCSPMKGHSHVYWYRQLPEEGLKFMVYLQKENIIDESGMPKERFSAEFPKEGPSILRIQQVVRGDSAAYFCASSAGTGLAKNIQYFGAGTRLSVL.

The chain is built from TRBV5-1 and TRBJ2-5, with 10 bases aligning to TRBD2. The CDR3 runs to 15 residues. Germline V gene sequence: CDR1 SGHRS, CDR2 YFSETQ. V gave up 4 bases and J gave up 2 bases; unmatched junction bases: 5. The DNA of the CDR3 is TGCGCCAGCAGCAGACTAGCGGGCGCACAAGAGACCCAGTACTTC. Amino acid sequence: CASSRLAGAQETQYF.

This clone was detected ten times or more. The rearrangement joins TRBV10-3 to TRBJ2-2; a weak D match, TRBD2 (7 bases). Germline loops: CDR1 ENHRY, CDR2 SYGVKD. With 7 bases removed from V and 5 bases from J, the gap between germline ends came to 17 bases. This CDR3 has 15 amino acids. DNA of the CDR3: TGTGCCATCAACACAGGGAGGGGATCAACCGGGGAGCTGTTTTTT. Translated, it gives CAINTGRGSTGELFF.

V usage is TRBV6-1 and J usage is TRBJ1-1, with TRBD1 as a possible D gene (5 bases). V was cut by 4 bases and J by 1 base, with 10 bases left in between. This CDR3 contains 14 residues. Germline V gene sequence: CDR1 MNHNS, CDR2 SASEGT. CDR3 DNA: TGTGCCAGCAGTGGAATCGGGGGGAACACTGAAGCTTTCTTT. It codes for CASSGIGGNTEAFF.

This chain connects TRBV19 to TRBJ1-2, with unresolved D. This CDR3 contains 12 residues. CDR1 and CDR2 (germline): LNHDA, SQIVND (reference sequence). Trimming removed 8 bases from V and 0 bases from J, with 7 bases in between. The CDR3 DNA sequence: TGTGCCAGTGAAGCTCCTAACTATGGCTACACCTTC. The encoded protein is CASEAPNYGYTF.

The rearrangement joins TRBV7-9 to TRBJ1-1, with a tentative D call TRBD1 (6 bases). Germline V gene lookup returns CDR1 SEHNR and CDR2 FQNEAQ (reference sequence). This CDR3 comprises 15 residues. Between the trimmed V and J ends, which lost 5 bases and 0 bases, there was a span of 13 bases. In DNA form, the CDR3 reads TGTGCCAGCAGCCCCACCCAGGGGATGAACACTGAAGCTTTCTTT. Its translation is CASSPTQGMNTEAFF.

J is TRBJ2-2 and V is TRBV5-8, with no clear D. This CDR3 contains 15 residues. In germline, CDR1 is SGHTS, CDR2 YDEGEE. V gave up 2 bases and J gave up 0 bases, with 8 bases separating them. This chain's CDR3 is CASSFYATNTGELFF. CDR3 coding DNA: TGTGCCAGCAGCTTTTACGCTACGAACACCGGGGAGCTGTTTTTT.

J is TRBJ2-1 and V is TRBV6-5, with TRBD2 identical over 9 bases. The J segment lost 4 bases and the V segment lost 2 bases, leaving 6 bases of the junction unmatched. CDR3 size: 16 residues. Germline V gene data show CDR1 as MNHEY and CDR2 as SVGAGI. The CDR3 DNA sequence: TGTGCCAGCAGTTACAGCGGGGGGCCAGGGTACAATGAGCAGTTCTTC. Translated: CASSYSGGPGYNEQFF.

V is TRBV27 and J is TRBJ2-4, with D uncertain. The length of the CDR3 is 11 residues. Germline V gene sequence: CDR1 MNHEY, CDR2 SMNVEV (reference sequence). Trimming shortened V by 6 bases and J by 8 bases, and 8 bases separated the two germline ends. This CDR3 reads CASSRGHIQYF. For the CDR3, the DNA is TGTGCCAGCAGCCGAGGTCACATTCAGTACTTC.

This clone has only one observation. The genes are TRBV5-1 and TRBJ2-1, with D possibly TRBD2 on 5 matching bases. V lost 4 bases and J 4 bases, leaving 12 bases between the germline ends. CDR1 is SGHRS, CDR2 YFSETQ, per germline. This CDR3 comprises 14 residues. CDR3 coding DNA: TGCGCCAGCAGCGTAATACCGGGGTACAATGAGCAGTTCTTC. Translating it yields CASSVIPGYNEQFF.

Only a few counts were recorded for this clone. The chain recombines TRBV6-6 with TRBJ1-1; D uncertain. V was shortened by 7 bases and J by 3 bases, with 12 bases between the two germline ends. The V gene's germline CDR1 is MNHNY and CDR2 SVGAGI (reference sequence). The CDR3 has 13 amino acids. CDR3 residues: CASNMGRDTEAFF. The CDR3 bases are TGTGCCAGCAATATGGGGAGGGACACTGAAGCTTTCTTT.